Shown below are 31 T cell receptor beta chains from a single sample sequenced in a study of identical twins. TCRdb re-derived calls from the 5' RACE reads in MiXCR, one entry per CDR3 protein. Of roughly 540,000 distinct CDR3 sequences in the sample, approximately 22% were seen once. The same sample was also used in a study of T cells expressing NK-cell markers.

Sequencing input: CD4+ T cells sorted from blood. The receptors were sampled from a woman younger than 35 in good health.

A single count supports this clonotype. The chain uses TRBV6-4 and TRBJ2-3; 11 nucleotides agree with TRBD1. Germline-derived CDR1 and CDR2 are MRHNA and SNTAGT. This CDR3 is built from 16 residues. V lost 6 bases and J lost 4; bases outside the gene matches: 9. CDR3 nucleotides: TGTGCCAGCAGCGTCCGGGACAGGGGGTCCCCAGATACGCAGTATTTT. Its protein is CASSVRDRGSPDTQYF.

This chain connects TRBV7-2 to TRBJ2-7, with 8 positions matching TRBD2. Germline V gene data show CDR1 as SGHTA and CDR2 as FQGNSA. The CDR3 sequence is 15 residues long. Trimming took 5 bases from V and 3 from J; bases not matched to a gene: 9. The CDR3 nucleotides are TGTGCCAGCAGCCGGGGGGGTTCAGTAGTCTACGAGCAGTACTTC. Residues: CASSRGGSVVYEQYF.

This clonotype came up a few times. The rearrangement links TRBV7-9 to TRBJ2-3; D is uncertain. This CDR3 region has 12 residues. Germline loops: CDR1 SEHNR, CDR2 FQNEAQ (reference sequence). With 5 bases removed from V and 4 bases from J, the gap between germline ends came to 7 bases. In DNA form, the CDR3 reads TGTGCCAGCAGCCCGGAATCAGATACGCAGTATTTT. Translating gives CASSPESDTQYF.

The rearrangement links TRBV19 to TRBJ2-7; TRBD1 matches 7 bases. CDR1 is LNHDA, CDR2 SQIVND, per germline (reference sequence). This CDR3 has 14 amino acids. The V and J ends lost 5 bases and 6 bases, in that order; junction bases with no gene match: 10. The CDR3 region has the DNA TGTGCCAGTAGTGGATATTTGACAGGGCGCGAGCAGTACTTC. Its translation is CASSGYLTGREQYF.

This clonotype was counted between two and nine times. V and J are TRBV12-3 or TRBV12-4 and TRBJ1-2; a weak D match, TRBD1 (5 bases). The V gene lost 5 bases and the J gene lost 1 base, with 14 bases spanning the gap. This CDR3 region has 15 residues. CDR3 residues: CASSPDKSSNYGYTF. The CDR3, as DNA: TGTGCCAGCAGTCCGGACAAGAGCAGTAACTATGGCTACACCTTC.

This sequence joins TRBV20-1 and TRBJ2-5; possible D gene TRBD2, 6 bases. The CDR3 covers 13 residues. Germline values: CDR1 DFQATT, CDR2 SNEGSKA (reference sequence). V lost 7 bases to trimming and J lost 0 bases, with 12 bases between them. The CDR3 loop reads CSVSGPYQETQYF. CDR3 nucleotide sequence: TGCAGTGTAAGCGGGCCGTACCAAGAGACCCAGTACTTC.

The rearrangement joins TRBV10-3 to TRBJ2-7, with D possibly called TRBD1 or TRBD2 (5 bases each). This CDR3 has 15 residues. V was shortened by 6 bases and J by 2 bases, with 17 bases between the two germline ends. The germline V gene encodes CDR1 ENHRY and CDR2 SYGVKD. For the CDR3, the DNA is TGTGCCATCAGGCGAGGGGACGGCGAAACCTACGAGCAGTACTTC. Translated, it gives CAIRRGDGETYEQYF.

The J gene is TRBJ2-2, the V gene TRBV20-1; TRBD1 is a possible D gene (6 bases). This CDR3 is 12 amino acids long. Looked up from germline, CDR1 is DFQATT and CDR2 is SNEGSKA (reference sequence). Trimming pared 4 bases from V and 7 bases from J, leaving 10 bases between. Written as DNA, the CDR3 is TGCAGTGCTACACAGGGTCACGGGGAGCTGTTTTTT. Protein product: CSATQGHGELFF.

There are many counts of this clonotype. V usage is TRBV10-3 and J usage is TRBJ2-3, with D possibly being TRBD2 (6 bases). The germline CDR1 and CDR2 sequences are ENHRY and SYGVKD. The CDR3 runs 15 residues. The V gene lost 6 bases and the J gene lost 0 bases, with 13 bases spanning the gap. CDR3 DNA sequence: TGTGCCATCAGACCGGGACTCAAAAGCACAGATACGCAGTATTTT. It is translated as CAIRPGLKSTDTQYF.

This clonotype occurred many times. The chain links TRBV29-1 to TRBJ1-1; D unresolved. This CDR3 is 12 amino acids long. CDR1 and CDR2 from the germline V gene are SQVTM and ANQGSEA. The V and J ends lost 7 bases and 11 bases respectively, with 20 bases between them. The CDR3: CSAKPVEFLAFF. The CDR3 DNA is TGCAGCGCTAAGCCCGTCGAGTTCCTGGCTTTCTTT.

This clonotype turned up a few times. The chain carries TRBV13 and TRBJ2-2; tentative D call: TRBD1 (5 bases). The CDR3 runs to 17 residues. Trimming cost V 3 bases and J 3 bases, with 17 bases left between them. Germline CDR1 PRHDT, CDR2 FYEKMQ (reference sequence). CDR3 sequence reads: CASSFARVGVDTGELFF. The CDR3 DNA reads TGTGCCAGCAGCTTCGCCAGGGTCGGTGTGGACACCGGGGAGCTGTTTTTT.

This clonotype was found many times. The chain links TRBV20-1 to TRBJ1-2; no firm D call. Per the germline V gene, CDR1 is DFQATT and CDR2 is SNEGSKA (reference sequence). This CDR3 contains 11 residues. V gave up 1 base and J gave up 5 bases, with 5 bases separating them. The CDR3 DNA follows: TGCAGTGCTAGAGGGGTTTATGGCTACACCTTC. This encodes CSARGVYGYTF.

The J gene is TRBJ1-4, the V gene TRBV27; the D gene is possibly TRBD1 (6 bases). Per the germline V gene, CDR1 is MNHEY and CDR2 is SMNVEV (reference sequence). The V and J ends lost 8 bases and 4 bases respectively, with 14 bases between them. The CDR3 length is 14 residues. This CDR3 is CASRKQGVNEKLFF. CDR3 sequence (DNA): TGTGCCAGCCGCAAACAGGGAGTTAATGAAAAACTGTTTTTT.

This clonotype was seen at least ten times. The chain is built from TRBV20-1 and TRBJ2-4, with D possibly TRBD2 on 6 matching bases. Trimming stripped 6 bases from V and 0 bases from J, with 9 bases between. This CDR3 spans 13 amino acids. The V gene's germline CDR1 is DFQATT and CDR2 SNEGSKA (reference sequence). CDR3 loop: CSAPGLAKNIQYF. The CDR3 DNA follows: TGCAGTGCCCCGGGACTAGCCAAAAACATTCAGTACTTC.

The rearrangement joins TRBV5-6 to TRBJ2-7; D remains ambiguous. Germline V gene sequence: CDR1 SGHDT, CDR2 YYEEEE. CDR3 size: 13 residues. Trimming pared 1 base from V and 2 bases from J, leaving 7 bases between. As DNA, the CDR3 is TGTGCCAGCAGCTTGAATAGGGCCTACGAGCAGTACTTC. Translated: CASSLNRAYEQYF.

To note about this clonotype: One end of the junction does not line up with germline, which may come from a read error. This rearrangement joins TRBV12-3 or TRBV12-4 to TRBJ1-2, with D possibly matching TRBD1 (6 bases). The CDR3 is 13 amino acids. In DNA form, the CDR3 reads TGTGCCAGCAGTTTCCGGCGCATAGGGGACAACTCCTTC. Its translation is CASSFRRIGDNSF.

In its sample, this clonotype was seen a few times. The chain links TRBV5-1 to TRBJ2-6; tentative D call: TRBD1 (6 bases). The CDR3 runs to 18 residues. V was pared by 2 bases and J by 4 bases, with 19 bases between. Germline V gene data show CDR1 as SGHRS and CDR2 as YFSETQ. In nucleotides, the CDR3 is TGCGCCAGCAGCTTCAGCGGTCCTACAGGGACCGGGGCCAACGTCCTGACTTTC. Translating gives CASSFSGPTGTGANVLTF.

V is TRBV3-1 and J is TRBJ1-6; TRBD1 is a possible D gene (5 bases). Per germline, CDR1 LGHDT and CDR2 YNNKEL (reference sequence). CDR3 size: 15 residues. Trimming took 4 bases from V and 4 from J, leaving 11 bases between them. In nucleotides, the CDR3 is TGTGCCAGCAGCCGGGGGAACGGTTATAATTCACCCCTCCACTTT. Translation: CASSRGNGYNSPLHF.

This clonotype showed up just a few times. V gene TRBV5-1 combines with J gene TRBJ2-7; 9 bases match TRBD2. The J segment lost 1 base and the V segment lost 0 bases, leaving 8 bases of the junction unmatched. This CDR3 spans 17 amino acids. CDR1 and CDR2 from the germline V gene are SGHRS and YFSETQ. This CDR3 is CASSLGSDSGGSYEQYF. CDR3 bases: TGCGCCAGCAGCTTGGGATCTGACAGCGGGGGGTCCTACGAGCAGTACTTC.

The CDR3 loop reads CASSVGIAGARFTDTQYF. CDR3 DNA sequence: TGTGCCAGCAGCGTAGGAATAGCGGGGGCCCGCTTTACAGATACGCAGTATTTT. The chain carries TRBV9 and TRBJ2-3, with 9 bases identical to TRBD2. This CDR3 has 18 amino acids. Unmatched junction bases numbered 11, after V lost 0 bases and J lost 3 bases. Germline CDR1 SGDLS, CDR2 YYNGEE.

This chain uses TRBV6-5 with TRBJ2-1; D may be TRBD1 (7 bases). The CDR3 has 15 amino acids. The V gene's germline CDR1 is MNHEY and CDR2 SVGAGI. V gave up 0 bases and J gave up 8 bases, with 14 bases separating them. The CDR3 region is CASSYSNRGGDEQFF. The CDR3 region has the DNA TGTGCCAGCAGTTACTCGAACAGGGGAGGCGATGAGCAGTTCTTC.

This clonotype was seen a handful of times. The V and J genes are TRBV2 and TRBJ1-5; D gene uncertain. The ends were cut back, 7 bases at V and 1 base at J, with 14 bases in the middle. Per germline, CDR1 SNHLY and CDR2 FYNNEI. The CDR3 is 15 amino acids. CDR3 loop: CASTIGALSNQPQHF. CDR3 coding DNA: TGTGCCAGCACCATCGGAGCCCTAAGCAATCAGCCCCAGCATTTT.

The V and J genes are TRBV9 and TRBJ2-3; 7 bases agree with TRBD2. This CDR3 has 15 amino acids. CDR1 and CDR2 (germline): SGDLS, YYNGEE. J lost 0 bases, V lost 3 bases, and 4 bases had no gene match. CDR3: CASSGSGISTDTQYF. The CDR3 DNA reads as TGTGCCAGCAGCGGGAGCGGGATTAGCACAGATACGCAGTATTTT.

This clonotype was observed a few times. The rearrangement uses TRBV4-2 and TRBJ2-1, with D possibly being TRBD1 (6 bases). CDR1 LGHNA and CDR2 YNFKEQ come from the germline V gene. The CDR3 totals 16 residues. V was clipped by 4 bases and J by 4 bases, with 17 bases between them. CDR3 loop: CASSPRRGISYNEQFF. The CDR3 DNA sequence: TGTGCCAGCAGCCCCCGTAGGGGGATTTCTTACAATGAGCAGTTCTTC.

This sequence joins TRBV2 and TRBJ1-1; maybe TRBD1 (5 bases). V was pared by 8 bases and J by 0 bases, with 13 bases between. Germline CDR1 is SNHLY and CDR2 is FYNNEI. CDR3 length equals 14 residues. This chain's CDR3 is CASSRGGLNTEAFF. CDR3 coding DNA: TGTGCCAGCTCGAGGGGAGGTTTGAACACTGAAGCTTTCTTT.

This clonotype was picked up a small number of times. The chain combines TRBV5-1 with TRBJ2-3, with 13 nucleotides matching TRBD2. The CDR3 contains 19 residues. Germline lookup yields CDR1 SGHRS and CDR2 YFSETQ. The junction had 13 bases not matched to a gene; V was cut back by 6 bases and J by 0 bases. CDR3 loop: CASTHPGLAGPPSTDTQYF. The CDR3 DNA follows: TGCGCCAGCACTCATCCGGGACTAGCGGGACCTCCGAGCACAGATACGCAGTATTTT.

This sequence joins TRBV29-1 and TRBJ2-1; D not resolved. CDR1 is SQVTM, CDR2 ANQGSEA, per germline. This CDR3 comprises 13 residues. Trimming stripped 6 bases from V and 6 bases from J, with 15 bases between. The CDR3 DNA reads TGCAGCGTAGACCTACACAACGGCAATGAGCAGTTCTTC. It codes for CSVDLHNGNEQFF.

This clonotype was recorded a few times. The V gene is TRBV4-1, the J gene TRBJ2-3, with unresolved D. The CDR3 has 16 residues. The V end lost 3 bases, the J end lost 7 bases, and 20 bases lay between the germline ends. Germline assignment: CDR1 MGHRA and CDR2 YSYEKL. The CDR3 nucleotides read TGCGCCAGCAGCCACCCAGACAATAGAGTCGGGTATACGCAGTATTTT. Encoded protein: CASSHPDNRVGYTQYF.

The chain couples TRBV7-6 to TRBJ2-7; TRBD1 matches at 7 bases. Germline-derived CDR1 and CDR2 are SGHVS and FNYEAQ. The CDR3 has 15 amino acids. V gave up 0 bases and J gave up 6 bases; unmatched junction bases: 8. CDR3 sequence (DNA): TGTGCCAGCAGCTTAGCTGGTAAGGGGGCGGGCGAGCAGTACTTC. Translating it yields CASSLAGKGAGEQYF.

This clonotype has ten or more counts. The chain uses TRBV11-3 and TRBJ2-4, with TRBD1 as a possible D gene (6 bases). The CDR3 spans 14 residues. Trimming took 3 bases from V and 7 from J, leaving 13 bases between them. Per germline, CDR1 SGHNT and CDR2 YENEEA. The DNA for the CDR3 is TGTGCCAGCAGCTTGGATACAGGGAAGAACATTCAGTACTTC. Amino acids: CASSLDTGKNIQYF.

This clonotype has more than one count but fewer than ten. The genes are TRBV6-1 and TRBJ1-3; no reliable D call. Germline V lookup: CDR1 MNHNS, CDR2 SASEGT. V was clipped by 2 bases and J by 2 bases, with 10 bases between them. The CDR3 loop spans 15 amino acids. This CDR3 reads CASSELRGPGNTIYF. The CDR3 coding sequence is TGTGCCAGCAGTGAACTTAGAGGCCCTGGAAACACCATATATTTT.